Included here is one TCR beta chain sequence, with context. The sample comes from a study of blood T cell repertoires in COVID-19. The authors' processing: Amplifying reference gene primers gave estimates of nucleated cell counts. Some clones are missing from TCRdb's copy, which holds only in-frame ones; the method was immunoSEQ multiplex PCR. That table supplies the V and J calls and clone size; D and trimming were determined from the DNA. Of 35,000 to 40,000 clones listed, about 84% were seen once; the top ten hold 25% to 30%. The TCR originated in a man older than 75 with active or convalescent COVID-19. Sequencing was carried out using peripheral blood.

The DNA of the CDR3 is TGTGCCAGCAGTCCCCCGGGACAGGGGAGCAACATTCAGTACTTC. The encoded protein is CASSPPGQGSNIQYF. V usage is TRBV6-6 and J usage is TRBJ2-4, with 10 positions matching TRBD1. The CDR3 loop spans 15 amino acids. Germline loops: CDR1 MNHNY, CDR2 SVGAGI (reference sequence). The V and J ends lost 5 bases and 7 bases, in that order; junction bases with no gene match: 8.